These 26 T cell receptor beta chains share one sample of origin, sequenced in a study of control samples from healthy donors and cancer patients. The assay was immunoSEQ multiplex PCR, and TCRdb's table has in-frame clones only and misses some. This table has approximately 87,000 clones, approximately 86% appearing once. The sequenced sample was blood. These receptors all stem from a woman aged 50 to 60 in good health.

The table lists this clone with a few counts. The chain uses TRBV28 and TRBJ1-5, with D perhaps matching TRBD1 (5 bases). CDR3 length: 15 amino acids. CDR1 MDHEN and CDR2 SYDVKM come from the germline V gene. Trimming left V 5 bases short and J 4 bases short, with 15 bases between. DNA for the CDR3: TGTGCCAGCAGTCTAGACGGGACTGCGAATCAGCCCCAGCATTTT. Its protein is CASSLDGTANQPQHF.

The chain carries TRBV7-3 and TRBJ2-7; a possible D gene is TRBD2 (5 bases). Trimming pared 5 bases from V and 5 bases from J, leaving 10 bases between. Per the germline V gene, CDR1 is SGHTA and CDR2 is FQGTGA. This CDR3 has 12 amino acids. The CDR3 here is CASSIPGDEQYF. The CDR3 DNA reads TGTGCCAGCAGCATCCCCGGGGACGAGCAGTACTTC.

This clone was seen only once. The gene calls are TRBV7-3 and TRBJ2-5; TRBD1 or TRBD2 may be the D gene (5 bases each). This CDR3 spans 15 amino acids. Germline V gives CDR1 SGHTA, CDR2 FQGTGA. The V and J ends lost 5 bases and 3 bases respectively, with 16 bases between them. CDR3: CASSPTRAGKETQYF. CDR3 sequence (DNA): TGTGCCAGCAGCCCGACGAGGGCAGGGAAAGAGACCCAGTACTTC. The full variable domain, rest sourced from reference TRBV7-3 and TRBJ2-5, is GAGVSQTPSNKVTEKGKYVELRCDPISGHTALYWYRQSLGQGPEFLIYFQGTGAADDSGLPNDRFFAVRPEGSVSTLKIQRTERGDSAVYLCASSPTRAGKETQYFGPGTRLLVL.

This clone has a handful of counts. The CDR3 DNA is TGTGCCAGCAGTGAAACCCCCGGGACAGGCTATGGCTACACCTTC. Protein product: CASSETPGTGYGYTF. This chain joins TRBV2 and TRBJ1-2; 8 bases map to TRBD1. J lost 4 bases, V lost 2 bases, and 6 bases had no gene match. The CDR3 contains 15 residues. Germline CDR1 SNHLY, CDR2 FYNNEI.

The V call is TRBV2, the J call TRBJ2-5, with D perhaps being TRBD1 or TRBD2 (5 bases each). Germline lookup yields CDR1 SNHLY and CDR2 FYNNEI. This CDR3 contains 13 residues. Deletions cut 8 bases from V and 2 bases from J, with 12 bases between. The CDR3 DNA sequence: TGTGCCAGCCGGGACGGGCGTCAAGAGACCCAGTACTTC. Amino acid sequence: CASRDGRQETQYF.

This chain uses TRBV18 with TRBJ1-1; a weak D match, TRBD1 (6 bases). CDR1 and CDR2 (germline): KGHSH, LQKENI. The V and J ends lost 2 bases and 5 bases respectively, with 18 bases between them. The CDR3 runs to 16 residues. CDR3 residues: CASSPNIGQSGTEAFF. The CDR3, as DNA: TGTGCCAGCTCACCAAACATCGGACAGTCGGGAACTGAAGCTTTCTTT. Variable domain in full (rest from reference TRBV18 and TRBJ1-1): NAGVMQNPRHLVRRRGQEARLRCSPMKGHSHVYWYRQLPEEGLKFMVYLQKENIIDESGMPKERFSAEFPKEGPSILRIQQVVRGDSAAYFCASSPNIGQSGTEAFFGQGTRLTVV.

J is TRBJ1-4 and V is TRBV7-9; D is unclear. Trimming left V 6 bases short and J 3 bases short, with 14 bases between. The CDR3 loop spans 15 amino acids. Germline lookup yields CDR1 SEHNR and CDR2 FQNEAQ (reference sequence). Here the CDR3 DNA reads TGTGCCAGCAGTTTTGCTGAGACGTCTAATGAAAAACTGTTTTTT. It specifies CASSFAETSNEKLFF.

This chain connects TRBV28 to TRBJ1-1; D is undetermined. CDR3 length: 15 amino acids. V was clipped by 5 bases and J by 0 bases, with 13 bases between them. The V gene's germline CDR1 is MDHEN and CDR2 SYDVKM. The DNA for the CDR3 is TGTGCCAGCAGTAATACCGGGGTAGTGAACACTGAAGCTTTCTTT. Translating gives CASSNTGVVNTEAFF.

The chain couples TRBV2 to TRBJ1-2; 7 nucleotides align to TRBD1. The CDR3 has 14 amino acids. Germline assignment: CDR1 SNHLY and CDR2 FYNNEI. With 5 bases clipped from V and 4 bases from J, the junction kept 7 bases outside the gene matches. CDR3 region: CASSLDRAGYGYTF. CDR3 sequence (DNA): TGTGCCAGCAGTCTAGACAGGGCTGGCTATGGCTACACCTTC.

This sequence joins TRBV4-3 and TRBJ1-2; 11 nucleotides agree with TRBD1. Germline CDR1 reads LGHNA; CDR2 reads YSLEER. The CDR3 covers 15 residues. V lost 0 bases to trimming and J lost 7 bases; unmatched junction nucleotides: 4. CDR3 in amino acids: CASSQEDRGLGGYTF. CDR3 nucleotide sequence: TGCGCCAGCAGCCAAGAGGACAGGGGGCTTGGTGGCTACACCTTC.

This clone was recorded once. The CDR3 reads CASSYQYLQRLNTEAFF. In DNA form, the CDR3 reads TGTGCCAGCAGTTACCAATACCTACAAAGGCTGAACACTGAAGCTTTCTTT. The chain joins TRBV6-2 or TRBV6-3 to TRBJ1-1; D call uncertain. CDR1 is MNHEY and CDR2 is SVGEGT in the germline V gene. The CDR3 has 17 amino acids. V lost 2 bases and J 0 bases, leaving 16 bases between the germline ends.

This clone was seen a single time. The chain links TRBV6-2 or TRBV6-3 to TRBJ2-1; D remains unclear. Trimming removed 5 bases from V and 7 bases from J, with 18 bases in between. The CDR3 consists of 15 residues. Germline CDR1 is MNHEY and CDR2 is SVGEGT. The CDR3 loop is CASSLAASHINEQFF. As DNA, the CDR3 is TGTGCCAGCAGTCTCGCGGCCAGCCACATAAATGAGCAGTTCTTC.

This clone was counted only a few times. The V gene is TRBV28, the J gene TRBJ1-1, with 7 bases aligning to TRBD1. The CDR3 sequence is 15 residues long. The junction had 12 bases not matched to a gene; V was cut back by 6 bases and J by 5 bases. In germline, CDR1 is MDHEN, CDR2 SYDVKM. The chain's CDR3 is CASSRDQGEGTEAFF. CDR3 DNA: TGTGCCAGCAGCAGGGATCAGGGGGAAGGTACTGAAGCTTTCTTT.

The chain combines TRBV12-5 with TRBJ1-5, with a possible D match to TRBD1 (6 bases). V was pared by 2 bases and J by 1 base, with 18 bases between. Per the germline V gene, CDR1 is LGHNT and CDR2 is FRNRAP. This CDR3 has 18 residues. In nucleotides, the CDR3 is TGTGCTAGTGGTTTGATCCGACAGGCTGGTATGAGCAATCAGCCCCAGCATTTT. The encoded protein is CASGLIRQAGMSNQPQHF.

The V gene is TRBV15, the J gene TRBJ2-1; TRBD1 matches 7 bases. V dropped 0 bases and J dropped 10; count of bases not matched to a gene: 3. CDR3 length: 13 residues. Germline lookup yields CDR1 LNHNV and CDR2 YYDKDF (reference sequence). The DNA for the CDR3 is TGTGCCACCAGCAGAGATCCAGGGGGAGAGCAGTTCTTC. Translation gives CATSRDPGGEQFF.

The CDR3: CASSLVGQLSSPLHF. CDR3 DNA sequence: TGTGCCAGCAGCTTGGTGGGTCAACTTTCCTCACCCCTCCACTTT. This chain connects TRBV7-9 to TRBJ1-6; the D is unclear. The germline V and J ends were trimmed by 3 bases and 10 bases, with 16 bases remaining between them. The CDR3 runs to 15 residues. Germline V gives CDR1 SEHNR, CDR2 FQNEAQ (reference sequence).

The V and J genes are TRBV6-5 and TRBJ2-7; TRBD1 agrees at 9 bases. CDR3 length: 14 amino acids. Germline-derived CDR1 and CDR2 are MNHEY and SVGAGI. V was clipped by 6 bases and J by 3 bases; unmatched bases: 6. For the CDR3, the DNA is TGTGCCAGCAGAGGGACAGGGAGAGGCTACGAGCAGTACTTC. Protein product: CASRGTGRGYEQYF.

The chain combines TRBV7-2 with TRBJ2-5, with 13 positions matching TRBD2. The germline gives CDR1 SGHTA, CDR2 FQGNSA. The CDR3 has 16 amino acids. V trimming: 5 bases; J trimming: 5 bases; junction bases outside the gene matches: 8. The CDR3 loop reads CASSPTSGGALETQYF. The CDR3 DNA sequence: TGTGCCAGCAGCCCTACTAGCGGGGGGGCCCTGGAGACCCAGTACTTC.

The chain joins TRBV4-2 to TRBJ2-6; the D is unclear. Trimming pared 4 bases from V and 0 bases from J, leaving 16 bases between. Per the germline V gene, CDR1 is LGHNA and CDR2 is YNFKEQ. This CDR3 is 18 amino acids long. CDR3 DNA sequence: TGTGCCAGCAGCCCCGGCTCTTTGTCACCCTCTGGGGCCAACGTCCTGACTTTC. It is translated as CASSPGSLSPSGANVLTF.

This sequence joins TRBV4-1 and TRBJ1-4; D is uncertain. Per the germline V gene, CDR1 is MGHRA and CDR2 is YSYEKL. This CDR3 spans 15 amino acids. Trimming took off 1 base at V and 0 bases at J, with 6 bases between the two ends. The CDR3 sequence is CASSQGSSTNEKLFF. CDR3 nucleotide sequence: TGCGCCAGCAGCCAAGGGTCTTCAACTAATGAAAAACTGTTTTTT.

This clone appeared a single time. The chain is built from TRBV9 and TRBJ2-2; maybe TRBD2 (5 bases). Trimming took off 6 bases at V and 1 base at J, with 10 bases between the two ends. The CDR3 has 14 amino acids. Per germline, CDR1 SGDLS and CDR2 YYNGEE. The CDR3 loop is CASTWSGNTGELFF. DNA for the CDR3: TGTGCCAGCACTTGGAGCGGGAACACCGGGGAGCTGTTTTTT.

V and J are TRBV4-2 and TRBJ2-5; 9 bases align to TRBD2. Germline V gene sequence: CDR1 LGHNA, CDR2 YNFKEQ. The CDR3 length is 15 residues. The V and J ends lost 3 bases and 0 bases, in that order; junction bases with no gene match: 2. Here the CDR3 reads CASSQAGGDQETQYF. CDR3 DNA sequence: TGTGCCAGCAGCCAGGCGGGAGGGGACCAAGAGACCCAGTACTTC.

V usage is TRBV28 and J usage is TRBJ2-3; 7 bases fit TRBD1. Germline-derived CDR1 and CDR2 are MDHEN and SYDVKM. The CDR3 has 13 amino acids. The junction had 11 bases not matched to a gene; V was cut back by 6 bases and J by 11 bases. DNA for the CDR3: TGTGCCAGCAGCCGCCCGACAGGGTCAAGGCAGTATTTT. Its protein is CASSRPTGSRQYF.

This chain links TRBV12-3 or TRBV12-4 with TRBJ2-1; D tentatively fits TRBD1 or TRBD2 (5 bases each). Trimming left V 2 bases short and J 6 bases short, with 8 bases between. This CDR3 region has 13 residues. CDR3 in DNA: TGTGCCAGCAGTTTACAGGGAGTCAATGAGCAGTTCTTC. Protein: CASSLQGVNEQFF.

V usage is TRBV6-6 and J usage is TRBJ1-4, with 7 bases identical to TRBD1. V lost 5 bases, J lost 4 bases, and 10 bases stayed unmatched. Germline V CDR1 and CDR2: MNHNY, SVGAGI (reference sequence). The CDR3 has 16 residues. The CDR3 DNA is TGTGCCAGCAGTCCCCGAGGACAGGTTGTTAATGAAAAACTGTTTTTT. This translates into CASSPRGQVVNEKLFF.

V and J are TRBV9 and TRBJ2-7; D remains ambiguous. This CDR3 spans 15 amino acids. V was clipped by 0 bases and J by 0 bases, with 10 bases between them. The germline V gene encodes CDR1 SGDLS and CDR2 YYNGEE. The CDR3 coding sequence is TGTGCCAGCAGCGTAGACATCTATAGCTCCTACGAGCAGTACTTC. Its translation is CASSVDIYSSYEQYF. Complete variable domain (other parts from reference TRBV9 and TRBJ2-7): DSGVTQTPKHLITATGQRVTLRCSPRSGDLSVYWYQQSLDQGLQFLIQYYNGEERAKGNILERFSAQQFPDLHSELNLSSLELGDSALYFCASSVDIYSSYEQYFGPGTRLTVT.